This T cell receptor beta chain appears in the sequencing data of a study of T cell clones after liver transplantation. Study summary: Third-party-reactive TCRbeta sequences from pre-transplant mixed lymphocyte reactions served as antigen-independent comparators. Blood was drawn pre-transplant, before withdrawal, and after full or failed withdrawal.

The CDR3 runs 15 residues. Germline lookup yields CDR1 MDHEN and CDR2 SYDVKM. Trimming shortened V by 6 bases and J by 0 bases, and 9 bases separated the two germline ends. Clones were read by immunoSEQ multiplex PCR, and TCRdb kept only the in-frame ones, dropping some. The sample lists some 80,000 clones, around 84% seen once, with 2.1% in the top ten. Comments on this clone: Its target is not known.

Study-wide results and limits: The donor-reactive repertoire was only partly measurable in a couple of subjects, lacking donor cells.

The chain recombines TRBV28 with TRBJ1-6; D is unclear. This receptor was taken from a human patient who received a liver transplant. Some T cells may trace back to the graft donor. The sample here was CD4+ T cells from blood, taken less than 50 months after liver transplant. The CDR3 bases are TGTGCCAGCAGCTCCGGGAGCTCCTATAATTCACCCCTCCACTTT. It encodes CASSSGSSYNSPLHF.